These 5 T cell receptor beta chains were all obtained from the same sample, sequenced in a study of beta chain features in type 1 diabetes. General study results and limits: Moderately but significantly shorter TCRB CDR3s were found in Type 1 diabetes patients in all four CD4+ subsets.

Their antigens are not known. Every isolated RNA sample was fully reverse transcribed, so sequencing captured expressed TCRB transcripts. Profiled with immunoSEQ multiplex PCR; TCRdb holds only in-frame clones, not every one. The table includes over 650,000 clones, roughly 13% detected once. Sequencing was carried out using naive CD4+ T cells from blood. Receptors were obtained from a young man with type 1 diabetes.

A remark on this clone: At the DNA level, this CDR3 is encoded by other sequences in the same sample as well. The rearrangement uses TRBV5-1 and TRBJ2-1; D is unresolved. Deletions cut 0 bases from V and 1 base from J, with 8 bases between. CDR1 and CDR2 from the germline V gene are SGHRS and YFSETQ. This CDR3 contains 15 residues. CDR3 nucleotides: TGCGCCAGCAGCTTGGCGGATTCGTCCTACAATGAGCAGTTCTTC. This sequence encodes CASSLADSSYNEQFF. The full variable domain, with the rest looked up from reference TRBV5-1 and TRBJ2-1, is KAGVTQTPRYLIKTRGQQVTLSCSPISGHRSVSWYQQTPGQGLQFLFEYFSETQRNKGNFPGRFSGRQFSNSRSEMNVSTLELGDSALYLCASSLADSSYNEQFFGPGTRLTVL.

This rearrangement joins TRBV6-5 to TRBJ2-1; 8 positions match TRBD2. The trim removed 6 bases at V and 8 bases at J, leaving 12 bases unmatched. The germline V gene has CDR1 MNHEY and CDR2 SVGAGI. The CDR3 totals 15 residues. CDR3 protein: CASSLTSVGTHEQFF. DNA of the CDR3: TGTGCCAGCAGCCTGACTAGCGTTGGGACCCATGAGCAGTTCTTC.

The rearrangement joins TRBV29-1 to TRBJ2-2, with D hard to call. CDR1 SQVTM and CDR2 ANQGSEA come from the germline V gene. V lost 6 bases and J 0 bases, leaving 20 bases between the germline ends. The CDR3 sequence is 17 residues long. The CDR3 DNA reads as TGCAGCGTCCCTTCCGGGTTGACTGGCTCGAACACCGGGGAGCTGTTTTTT. Translation: CSVPSGLTGSNTGELFF.

This clone was counted a few times. V and J are TRBV2 and TRBJ2-3, with 7 bases fitting TRBD1. This CDR3 spans 16 amino acids. Trimming removed 6 bases from V and 2 bases from J; junction bases left unmatched: 11. Germline V CDR1 and CDR2: SNHLY, FYNNEI. CDR3 region: CASRPSGTVSTDTQYF. In DNA, the CDR3 is TGTGCCAGCAGGCCCTCCGGGACAGTGTCCACAGATACGCAGTATTTT.

The sample holds a few counts of this clone. This sequence joins TRBV2 and TRBJ1-2, with 9 bases fitting TRBD1. V dropped 6 bases and J dropped 4; count of bases not matched to a gene: 15. Germline V CDR1 and CDR2: SNHLY, FYNNEI. The CDR3 length is 17 residues. CDR3 nucleotides: TGTGCCAGCAGACCAGAAGGTGGGACAGGGAGCGTCTATGGCTACACCTTC. This gives the protein CASRPEGGTGSVYGYTF.